This passage covers 24 T cell receptor beta chains from one sample sequenced in a study of identical twins. TCRdb re-analysed the 5' RACE reads in MiXCR, keeping a single row per CDR3 protein. The profile covers around 690,000 distinct CDR3 sequences, with roughly 20% appearing a single time and roughly 4% taken by the ten largest. This sample was also put to use in a study of T cells expressing NK-cell markers.

The material sequenced was PBMCs. The source of these receptors is a young woman in good health.

The gene calls are TRBV10-2 and TRBJ2-6; 7 bases map to TRBD1. V dropped 1 base and J dropped 0; count of bases not matched to a gene: 6. CDR1 is WSHSY, CDR2 SAAADI, per germline. CDR3 length: 18 residues. CDR3 sequence reads: CASSEFDRVGSGANVLTF. In nucleotides, the CDR3 is TGCGCCAGCAGTGAGTTCGACAGGGTAGGCTCTGGGGCCAACGTCCTGACTTTC.

This clonotype was seen more than once but under ten times. The chain joins TRBV5-6 to TRBJ1-5; D unclear. CDR3 length equals 15 residues. Per the germline V gene, CDR1 is SGHDT and CDR2 is YYEEEE. V lost 0 bases, J lost 0 bases, and 7 bases lay in between. CDR3 loop: CASSLGYSSNQPQHF. The DNA of the CDR3 is TGTGCCAGCAGCTTGGGGTACAGTAGCAATCAGCCCCAGCATTTT.

This chain links TRBV11-1 with TRBJ2-3, with unresolved D. Germline V gene data show CDR1 as SGHAT and CDR2 as FQDESV (reference sequence). This CDR3 has 18 amino acids. V was cut by 5 bases and J by 0 bases, with 21 bases left in between. The CDR3 sequence is CASSEPTRPRASTDTQYF. DNA of the CDR3: TGTGCCAGCAGCGAACCTACCCGACCCCGTGCTAGCACAGATACGCAGTATTTT.

The rearrangement uses TRBV10-3 and TRBJ2-1; tentative D call: TRBD1 (7 bases). In germline, CDR1 is ENHRY, CDR2 SYGVKD. The V and J ends lost 6 bases and 1 base respectively, with 13 bases between them. The length of the CDR3 is 15 residues. The CDR3 region is CAISSEGASYNEQFF. DNA for the CDR3: TGTGCCATCAGCTCGGAGGGGGCTTCCTACAATGAGCAGTTCTTC.

J is TRBJ2-2 and V is TRBV3-1, with TRBD2 matching over 11 bases. Unmatched junction bases numbered 4, after V lost 6 bases and J lost 4 bases. Germline loops: CDR1 LGHDT, CDR2 YNNKEL (reference sequence). The length of the CDR3 is 15 residues. The CDR3 sequence: CASREGTSGTGELFF. CDR3 bases: TGTGCCAGCAGAGAGGGGACTAGCGGCACCGGGGAGCTGTTTTTT.

This clonotype showed up many times. The rearrangement links TRBV7-8 to TRBJ2-3; 8 positions agree with TRBD1. V dropped 2 bases and J dropped 2; count of bases not matched to a gene: 3. In germline, CDR1 is SGHVS, CDR2 FQNEAQ. The CDR3 is 15 residues long. The CDR3 loop reads CASSLRQGITDTQYF. The CDR3 DNA reads TGTGCCAGCAGCTTAAGACAGGGGATCACAGATACGCAGTATTTT.

Regarding this clonotype: A much more abundant neighbour one base away suggests this may be a read error. The CDR3 bases are TGTGCCGGCAGTTGGAGCGGAACCACTCCCAATGAGCAGTTCTTC. Protein sequence: CAGSWSGTTPNEQFF. This rearrangement joins TRBV12-3 or TRBV12-4 to TRBJ2-1; D possibly corresponds to TRBD2 (5 bases). CDR3 length: 15 amino acids.

This clonotype was detected only a few times. The chain carries TRBV3-1 and TRBJ2-1; 9 bases map to TRBD1. CDR1 and CDR2 (germline): LGHDT, YNNKEL (reference sequence). The CDR3 totals 18 residues. V shed 4 bases and J 1 base; nucleotides not matched to a gene: 11. CDR3 in DNA: TGTGCCAGCAGCCCCCGGGACAGGGTTTTTCGGTCCTACAATGAGCAGTTCTTC. Amino acids: CASSPRDRVFRSYNEQFF.

The sample holds a few counts of this clonotype. V and J are TRBV5-1 and TRBJ2-5, with 9 bases aligning to TRBD2. Germline lookup yields CDR1 SGHRS and CDR2 YFSETQ. The length of the CDR3 is 14 residues. Losses at the gene ends were 2 bases for V and 3 bases for J; bases not matched to a gene: 2. Written as DNA, the CDR3 is TGCGCCAGCAGCTTAATAGCGGGGGAAGAGACCCAGTACTTC. It encodes CASSLIAGEETQYF.

This clonotype was counted a few times. The CDR3: CASSLVGLADSTDTQYF. The CDR3 DNA sequence: TGTGCCAGCAGCTTAGTCGGTCTAGCGGATAGCACAGATACGCAGTATTTT. V is TRBV7-2 and J is TRBJ2-3; TRBD2 aligns across 7 bases. The CDR3 sequence is 17 residues long. The V segment lost 1 base and the J segment 0 bases; nucleotides outside the gene matches: 7. Germline V lookup: CDR1 SGHTA, CDR2 FQGNSA.

In this sample, this clonotype turned up a few times. V usage is TRBV10-3 and J usage is TRBJ2-7, with D perhaps matching TRBD2 (7 bases). This CDR3 region has 13 residues. V lost 7 bases and J 3 bases, leaving 13 bases between the germline ends. Germline V gene sequence: CDR1 ENHRY, CDR2 SYGVKD. The CDR3 is CAITAGHYYEQYF. In DNA, the CDR3 is TGTGCCATCACAGCGGGACACTACTACGAGCAGTACTTC.

The chain joins TRBV15 to TRBJ2-3; TRBD2 aligns across 11 bases. The CDR3 has 16 amino acids. V lost 3 bases, J lost 6 bases, and 8 bases stayed unmatched. CDR1 is LNHNV and CDR2 is YYDKDF in the germline V gene (reference sequence). Here the CDR3 reads CATSRGLAVGEDTQYF. DNA for the CDR3: TGTGCCACCAGCAGGGGACTAGCGGTCGGGGAGGATACGCAGTATTTT.

This clonotype was counted once. The chain combines TRBV7-9 with TRBJ2-3, with TRBD1 matching over 9 bases. The V gene end was trimmed by 5 bases and the J gene end by 0 bases; junction bases not matched to a gene: 6. CDR1 and CDR2 (germline): SEHNR, FQNEAQ (reference sequence). This CDR3 is 16 amino acids long. CDR3: CASSRWDRDSTDTQYF. The CDR3 DNA reads TGTGCCAGCAGCCGTTGGGACAGGGATAGCACAGATACGCAGTATTTT.

A few counts support this clonotype. The chain recombines TRBV20-1 with TRBJ2-7; the D gene is possibly TRBD2 (6 bases). The CDR3 runs to 13 residues. Germline CDR1 is DFQATT and CDR2 is SNEGSKA (reference sequence). V was pared by 6 bases and J by 0 bases, with 12 bases between. The CDR3 protein is CSASSGISYEQYF. In DNA form, the CDR3 reads TGCAGTGCGAGTAGCGGTATCTCCTACGAGCAGTACTTC.

This clonotype turned up a few times. The chain carries TRBV3-1 and TRBJ1-1; unclear D gene. This CDR3 comprises 13 residues. Germline V gene sequence: CDR1 LGHDT, CDR2 YNNKEL (reference sequence). V was pared by 6 bases and J by 1 base, with 9 bases between. CDR3 sequence (DNA): TGTGCCAGCAGACAGCGAACGAACACTGAAGCTTTCTTT. Residues: CASRQRTNTEAFF.

This clonotype was seen more than once but under ten times. J is TRBJ2-1 and V is TRBV20-1; 14 bases map to TRBD2. Germline V lookup: CDR1 DFQATT, CDR2 SNEGSKA (reference sequence). J gave up 15 bases and V 6 bases, and 10 bases lay outside the gene matches. This CDR3 has 13 residues. The CDR3 loop reads CSARGLAGEFGFF. The CDR3 DNA reads as TGCAGTGCCCGGGGACTAGCGGGAGAGTTTGGGTTCTTC.

This chain uses TRBV29-1 with TRBJ2-7; D is perhaps TRBD1 (5 bases). The germline gives CDR1 SQVTM, CDR2 ANQGSEA. V lost 1 base to trimming and J lost 0 bases, with 10 bases between them. This CDR3 has 14 amino acids. The CDR3 sequence: CSVEVTDSSYEQYF. The CDR3 DNA is TGCAGCGTTGAAGTTACAGACAGCTCCTACGAGCAGTACTTC.

In this sample, this clonotype turned up many times. The chain joins TRBV12-3 or TRBV12-4 to TRBJ2-1, with 9 bases fitting TRBD2. This CDR3 has 16 amino acids. With 6 bases clipped from V and 0 bases from J, the junction kept 6 bases outside the gene matches. CDR3 sequence: CASSSLSGSSYNEQFF. The CDR3 bases are TGTGCCAGCAGCTCACTTAGCGGGAGCTCCTACAATGAGCAGTTCTTC.

The table lists this clonotype with a few counts. This chain joins TRBV9 and TRBJ1-4, with D uncertain. Germline loops: CDR1 SGDLS, CDR2 YYNGEE. V lost 0 bases to trimming and J lost 0 bases, with 6 bases between them. The CDR3 length is 15 residues. The CDR3 bases are TGTGCCAGCAGCGTAGGCGGTGCAACTAATGAAAAACTGTTTTTT. Residues: CASSVGGATNEKLFF. Complete variable domain (other parts from reference TRBV9 and TRBJ1-4): DSGVTQTPKHLITATGQRVTLRCSPRSGDLSVYWYQQSLDQGLQFLIQYYNGEERAKGNILERFSAQQFPDLHSELNLSSLELGDSALYFCASSVGGATNEKLFFGSGTQLSVL.

The chain couples TRBV2 to TRBJ2-3; TRBD2 matches at 8 bases. After removal of 7 bases from V and 3 bases from J, the junction contained 6 bases not matched to a gene. Germline CDR1 reads SNHLY; CDR2 reads FYNNEI. The CDR3 runs 14 residues. Here the CDR3 DNA reads TGTGCCAGCACCCTAGCGGGCCTTACAGATACGCAGTATTTT. Its translation is CASTLAGLTDTQYF. Full variable domain (missing parts from reference TRBV2 and TRBJ2-3): EPEVTQTPSHQVTQMGQEVILRCVPISNHLYFYWYRQILGQKVEFLVSFYNNEISEKSEIFDDQFSVERPDGSNFTLKIRSTKLEDSAMYFCASTLAGLTDTQYFGPGTRLTVL.

The chain combines TRBV4-3 with TRBJ2-7; a weak D match, TRBD1 (6 bases). CDR3 length: 14 residues. V was shortened by 0 bases and J by 5 bases, with 11 bases between the two germline ends. Germline CDR1 reads LGHNA; CDR2 reads YSLEER. CDR3 DNA sequence: TGCGCCAGCAGCCAAGATCAGGGGTACGACGAGCAGTACTTC. Residues: CASSQDQGYDEQYF.

This clonotype was counted between two and nine times. This chain joins TRBV20-1 and TRBJ2-3, with TRBD2 matching over 7 bases. V trimming: 3 bases; J trimming: 4 bases; junction bases outside the gene matches: 7. Germline CDR1 is DFQATT and CDR2 is SNEGSKA (reference sequence). The CDR3 runs to 14 residues. The CDR3 DNA follows: TGCAGTGCTAGTTTGGCGGGGGTACCAGATACGCAGTATTTT. Protein: CSASLAGVPDTQYF.

The V call is TRBV7-2, the J call TRBJ1-2; no firm D call. Trimming removed 6 bases from V and 6 bases from J, with 11 bases in between. In germline, CDR1 is SGHTA, CDR2 FQGNSA. This CDR3 is built from 12 residues. The CDR3 DNA reads TGTGCCAGCAGATGGGTGGAGGATGGCTACACCTTC. It yields the protein CASRWVEDGYTF.

The DNA for the CDR3 is TGTGCCAGCAGCTCCATTACCGAGCAGTACTTC. This encodes CASSSITEQYF. The rearrangement joins TRBV7-9 to TRBJ2-7; D is unresolved. The CDR3 sequence is 11 residues long. The germline V gene encodes CDR1 SEHNR and CDR2 FQNEAQ (reference sequence). The V and J ends lost 4 bases and 6 bases respectively, with 7 bases between them.